The 7 T cell receptor beta chains below come from one sample, sequenced in a study of blood T cell repertoires in COVID-19. Produced via immunoSEQ multiplex PCR; TCRdb's table is partial and in-frame only. The sample has about 130,000 clones; 80% to 85% are singletons. The material sequenced was PBMCs or T cells enriched from blood (not recorded which). These receptors originate from a man between 25 and 39 years old who had recovered from COVID-19.

This chain joins TRBV18 and TRBJ2-7; D is possibly TRBD2 (7 bases). Trimming left V 0 bases short and J 5 bases short, with 17 bases between. This CDR3 has 16 residues. Looked up from germline, CDR1 is KGHSH and CDR2 is LQKENI. The chain's CDR3 is CASSPPGGGYPHEQYV. CDR3 nucleotides: TGTGCCAGCTCACCACCTGGCGGGGGCTACCCACACGAGCAGTACGTC.

The rearrangement joins TRBV2 to TRBJ1-5; 8 bases fit TRBD1. This CDR3 contains 14 residues. The V and J ends lost 6 bases and 4 bases, in that order; junction bases with no gene match: 5. In germline, CDR1 is SNHLY, CDR2 FYNNEI. The CDR3 is CASRKGQGNQPQHF. The CDR3 DNA follows: TGTGCCAGCAGAAAAGGACAGGGTAATCAGCCCCAGCATTTT.

This clone was recorded a few times. In nucleotides, the CDR3 is TGTGCCAGCCGTGGACAGCCGAACACTGAAGCTTTCTTT. Amino acids: CASRGQPNTEAFF. The genes are TRBV2 and TRBJ1-1, with a weak D call TRBD1 (6 bases). The germline CDR1 and CDR2 sequences are SNHLY and FYNNEI. V shed 8 bases and J shed 1 base, with 11 bases lying between them. The CDR3 spans 13 residues.

This clone showed up just a few times. The chain recombines TRBV24-1 with TRBJ1-1; no clear D. The CDR3 contains 13 residues. The germline V and J ends were trimmed by 3 bases and 4 bases, with 8 bases remaining between them. Germline V gives CDR1 KGHDR, CDR2 SFDVKD. As DNA, the CDR3 is TGTGCCACCAGTGATGCGGTTGGCACTGAAGCTTTCTTT. Protein sequence: CATSDAVGTEAFF.

This clone was picked up one time. The rearrangement uses TRBV2 and TRBJ2-1; D unresolved. Germline V gene lookup returns CDR1 SNHLY and CDR2 FYNNEI. This CDR3 comprises 16 residues. V was cut by 5 bases and J by 0 bases, with 14 bases left in between. The CDR3 DNA reads as TGTGCCAGCAGTCAAACAGTGAGAAACTCCTACAATGAGCAGTTCTTC. Its protein product is CASSQTVRNSYNEQFF.

The sample holds one count of this clone. This sequence joins TRBV6-2 or TRBV6-3 and TRBJ2-3; 9 nucleotides line up with TRBD2. The CDR3 spans 15 residues. CDR1 is MNHEY, CDR2 SVGEGT, per germline. V shed 4 bases and J 8 bases; nucleotides not matched to a gene: 10. For the CDR3, the DNA is TGTGCCAGCAGTTCGGCGGGGGGGCCGGGTGGTACGCAGTATTTT. The encoded protein is CASSSAGGPGGTQYF.

This chain uses TRBV29-1 with TRBJ2-1; 10 bases are shared with TRBD2. Per germline, CDR1 SQVTM and CDR2 ANQGSEA. V lost 3 bases and J lost 7; bases outside the gene matches: 15. The CDR3 is made up of 17 amino acids. As DNA, the CDR3 is TGCAGCGTTGACGCTGCGGCTAGCGGGAGTACGGGAAATGAGCAGTTCTTC. Translated: CSVDAAASGSTGNEQFF.